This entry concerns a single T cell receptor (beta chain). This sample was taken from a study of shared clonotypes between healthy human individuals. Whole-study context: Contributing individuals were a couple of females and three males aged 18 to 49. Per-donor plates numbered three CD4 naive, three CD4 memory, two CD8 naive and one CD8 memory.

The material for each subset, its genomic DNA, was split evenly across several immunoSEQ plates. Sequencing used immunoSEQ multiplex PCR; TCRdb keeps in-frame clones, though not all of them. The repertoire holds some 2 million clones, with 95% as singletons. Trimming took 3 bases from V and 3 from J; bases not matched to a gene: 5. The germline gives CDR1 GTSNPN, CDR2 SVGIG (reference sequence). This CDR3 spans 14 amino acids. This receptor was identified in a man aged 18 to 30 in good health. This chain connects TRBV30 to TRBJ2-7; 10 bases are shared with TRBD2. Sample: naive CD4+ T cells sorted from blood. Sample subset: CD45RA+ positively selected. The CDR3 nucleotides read TGTGCCTGGAGAGTAATAGCGGGAGGCTACGAGCAGTACTTC. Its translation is CAWRVIAGGYEQYF. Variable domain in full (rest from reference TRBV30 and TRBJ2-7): SQTIHQWPATLVQPVGSPLSLECTVEGTSNPNLYWYRQAAGRGLQLLFYSVGIGQISSEVPQNLSASRPQDRQFILSSKKLLLSDSGFYLCAWRVIAGGYEQYFGPGTRLTVT.